These T cell receptor beta chains were read from a single sample in a study of chemoradiotherapy in HPV16-positive cancers. Generated by immunoSEQ multiplex PCR, the TCRdb table keeps only in-frame clones and is missing some. The sample holds 2,000 to 2,500 clones, roughly four fifths seen once. Specimen: tumor tissue, collected from a patient who underwent chemoradiotherapy. These receptors originate from a human donor with HPV-associated anogenital cancer. CDR3s include the opening cysteine and the closing phenylalanine or tryptophan. Fields, in order: D gene, J gene, V gene, clone size, CDR3 protein, CDR3 DNA. A D gene is named only where the DNA matches it firmly. Clone size, where shown, is once, few, many, or a class for clones that have expanded.

>.|TRBJ2-3|TRBV1|.
CTSSHLWRECTDTQYF
TGCACCAGCAGCCATTTGTGGCGGGAATGCACAGATACGCAGTATTTT
>TRBD2|TRBJ2-1|TRBV28|few
CASSLLAGGYNEQFF
TGTGCCAGCAGTTTATTAGCGGGAGGGTACAATGAGCAGTTCTTC
>TRBD2|TRBJ2-2|TRBV30|once
CAWSLFASGGTGELFF
TGTGCCTGGAGTCTATTTGCTAGCGGGGGGACCGGGGAGCTGTTTTTT
>TRBD2|TRBJ2-1|TRBV6-4|.
CASSDSSGSYNEQFF
TGTGCCAGCAGTGACTCTAGCGGGAGTTACAATGAGCAGTTCTTC
>.|TRBJ2-3|TRBV9|.
CASSVVGDTDTQYF
TGTGCCAGCAGCGTAGTGGGGGATACAGATACGCAGTATTTT
>TRBD1|TRBJ1-5|TRBV29-1|.
CSVGTGEGQPQHF
TGCAGCGTTGGGACAGGGGAGGGTCAGCCCCAGCATTTT
>TRBD1|TRBJ2-3|TRBV6-6|few
CASSGQGTDTQYF
TGTGCCAGCAGTGGACAGGGTACAGATACGCAGTATTTT
>.|TRBJ2-2|TRBV4-3|.
CASSQDSNSNTGELFF
TGCGCCAGCAGCCAAGATTCTAACAGCAACACCGGGGAGCTGTTTTTT
>TRBD1|TRBJ2-3|TRBV9|.
CASSVRPSGQVNTQYF
TGTGCCAGCAGCGTACGACCGTCCGGACAGGTTAATACGCAGTATTTT
>TRBD1|TRBJ1-6|TRBV7-6|once
CASSLGDRGDSPLHF
TGTGCCAGCAGCTTAGGGGACAGGGGAGATTCACCCCTCCACTTT
>TRBD2|TRBJ2-3|TRBV15|.
CATSRDPSGRFFGDTQYF
TGTGCCACCAGCAGAGATCCTAGCGGGAGATTCTTTGGGGATACGCAGTATTTT
>.|TRBJ2-7|TRBV6-1|.
CASSESQPSSYEQYF
TGTGCCAGCAGTGAGTCTCAGCCCAGCTCCTACGAGCAGTACTTC